The clone carrying this TCR beta chain has more than one count but fewer than ten. The target antigen is unknown. A much larger clone lies one base from this, so it may be a read error. Because the CDR3 is missing its conserved closing phenylalanine or tryptophan, this is likely a read error. These data are taken from a study of molecular identifiers for immune sequencing clone quantification. The germline V gene has CDR1 SGHVS and CDR2 FNYEAQ. V lost 1 base to trimming and J lost 2 bases; unmatched junction nucleotides: 7. The CDR3 length is 17 residues. Study-wide points: Jurkat TCR RNA spiked in from one cell (amid approximately 1 million naive cells) was reportedly detectable.

Methods described previously were used for bulk TCR libraries, and listed TCR primers were applied. TCRdb reanalysed the PCR reads using MiXCR and keeps one entry per CDR3 protein. Among fewer than 75,000 distinct CDR3 sequences listed, 17% were seen once. This receptor was identified in a human donor in good health. Some libraries in this study had Jurkat cell RNA spiked in. The V and J genes are TRBV7-6 and TRBJ2-1; 8 nucleotides line up with TRBD1. The sample consisted of naive CD8+ T cells from blood, with Jurkat cell RNA spiked in. The subset denotes: FACS-sorted CD8+CD4-CCR7+CD45RA+ naive T cells. Written as DNA, the CDR3 is TGTGCCAGCAGCTTAGGGCAGGGGGCTTATACCTACAATGAGCAGTTCCTC. It is translated as CASSLGQGAYTYNEQFL.